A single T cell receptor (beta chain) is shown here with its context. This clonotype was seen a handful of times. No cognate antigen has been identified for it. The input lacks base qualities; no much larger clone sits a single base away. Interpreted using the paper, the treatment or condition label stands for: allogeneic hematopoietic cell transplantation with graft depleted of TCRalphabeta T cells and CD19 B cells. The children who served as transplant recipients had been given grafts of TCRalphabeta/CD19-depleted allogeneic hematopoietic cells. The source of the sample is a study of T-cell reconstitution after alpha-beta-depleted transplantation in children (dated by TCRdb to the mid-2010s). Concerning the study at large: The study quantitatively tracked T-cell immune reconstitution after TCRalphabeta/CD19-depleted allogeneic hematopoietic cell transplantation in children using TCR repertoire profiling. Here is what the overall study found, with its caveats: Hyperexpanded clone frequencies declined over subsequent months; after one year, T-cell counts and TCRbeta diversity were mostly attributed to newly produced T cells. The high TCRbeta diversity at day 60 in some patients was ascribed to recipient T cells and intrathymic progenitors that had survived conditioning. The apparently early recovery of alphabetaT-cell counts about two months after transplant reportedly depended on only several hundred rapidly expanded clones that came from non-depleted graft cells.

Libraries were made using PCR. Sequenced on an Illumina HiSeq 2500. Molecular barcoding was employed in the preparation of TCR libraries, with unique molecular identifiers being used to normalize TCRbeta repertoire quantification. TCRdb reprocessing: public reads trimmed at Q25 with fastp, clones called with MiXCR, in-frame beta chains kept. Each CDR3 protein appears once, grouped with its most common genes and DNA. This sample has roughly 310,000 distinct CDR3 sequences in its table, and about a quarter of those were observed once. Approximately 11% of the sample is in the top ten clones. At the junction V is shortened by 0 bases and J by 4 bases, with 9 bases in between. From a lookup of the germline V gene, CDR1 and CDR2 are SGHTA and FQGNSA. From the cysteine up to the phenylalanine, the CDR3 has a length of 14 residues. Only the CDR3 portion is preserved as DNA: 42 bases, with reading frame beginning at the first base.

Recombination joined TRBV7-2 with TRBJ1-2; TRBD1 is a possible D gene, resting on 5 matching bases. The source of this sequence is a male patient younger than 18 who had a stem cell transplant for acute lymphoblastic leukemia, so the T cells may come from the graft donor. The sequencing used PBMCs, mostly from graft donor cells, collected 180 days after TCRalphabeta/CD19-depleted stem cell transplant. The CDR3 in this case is CASSLAGVGYGYTF. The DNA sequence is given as TGTGCCAGCAGCTTAGCGGGGGTGGGCTATGGCTACACCTTC.